These 22 T cell receptor beta chains were sequenced from one sample in a study of blood T cell repertoires in COVID-19. The table came from immunoSEQ multiplex PCR; TCRdb's copy has only in-frame clones and leaves some out. Seen here are some 300,000 clones, 75% to 90% observed once, and the top ten hold about 12%. The sample was peripheral blood. These receptors were taken from a woman in her 70s with COVID-19, enrolled during active disease.

CDR3 DNA: TGTGCCAGCAGCCAGGGGACAGGGGCCTATGGCTACACCTTC. Protein: CASSQGTGAYGYTF. The rearrangement links TRBV6-6 to TRBJ1-2; 10 nucleotides line up with TRBD1. The germline CDR1 and CDR2 sequences are MNHNY and SVGAGI (reference sequence). This CDR3 has 14 residues. V gave up 6 bases and J gave up 4 bases; unmatched junction bases: 5.

The chain couples TRBV6-5 to TRBJ1-3; D is possibly TRBD1 (5 bases). Trimming took off 0 bases at V and 0 bases at J, with 6 bases between the two ends. This CDR3 comprises 15 residues. The germline gives CDR1 MNHEY, CDR2 SVGAGI. CDR3 region: CASSYSGGSGNTIYF. Written as DNA, the CDR3 is TGTGCCAGCAGTTACTCGGGGGGCTCTGGAAACACCATATATTTT.

This clone occurred once. The genes are TRBV10-1 and TRBJ1-5, with a possible D match to TRBD1 (6 bases). The V end was cut by 1 base, the J end by 2 bases, with 15 bases between. The CDR3 sequence is 17 residues long. The germline V gene encodes CDR1 WNHNN and CDR2 SYGVQD (reference sequence). The CDR3 loop is CASSELCPNRGNQPQHF. CDR3 in DNA: TGCGCCAGCAGTGAGTTATGCCCTAACAGGGGCAATCAGCCCCAGCATTTT.

This clone was detected only a few times. The chain employs TRBV14 and TRBJ1-2, with no clear D. Germline V gene data show CDR1 as SGHDN and CDR2 as FVKESK. The V gene lost 1 base and the J gene lost 4 bases, with 7 bases spanning the gap. The CDR3 spans 13 residues. In DNA, the CDR3 is TGTGCCAGCAGCCAAGTCCCAGGCTATGGCTACACCTTC. Translated, it gives CASSQVPGYGYTF.

This clone was seen just once. The chain carries TRBV25-1 and TRBJ1-1, with D perhaps matching TRBD1 (5 bases). The CDR3 length is 13 residues. CDR1 is MGHDK, CDR2 SYGVNS, per germline. The V and J ends lost 6 bases and 5 bases respectively, with 13 bases between them. The CDR3 loop reads CASSRSGGTEAFF. In DNA, the CDR3 is TGTGCCAGCAGCCGCTCGGGGGGGACTGAAGCTTTCTTT.

This clone was picked up one time. The V and J genes are TRBV5-8 and TRBJ1-5; 8 bases line up with TRBD1. V lost 0 bases to trimming and J lost 7 bases; unmatched junction nucleotides: 6. Germline V gene data show CDR1 as SGHTS and CDR2 as YDEGEE. There are 15 residues in the CDR3. The CDR3 nucleotides are TGTGCCAGCAGCTTGGGTCAGGGGGCGGGCCAGCCCCAGCATTTT. Protein product: CASSLGQGAGQPQHF. Complete variable domain (other parts from reference TRBV5-8 and TRBJ1-5): EAGVTQSPTHLIKTRGQQATLRCSPISGHTSVYWYQQALGLGLQFLLWYDEGEERNRGNFPPRFSGRQFPNYSSELNVNALELEDSALYLCASSLGQGAGQPQHFGDGTRLSIL.

The chain has TRBV11-2 and TRBJ1-1, with a weak D call TRBD1 (6 bases). Trimming removed 4 bases from V and 5 bases from J, with 14 bases in between. Germline CDR1 reads SGHAT; CDR2 reads FQNNGV. The CDR3 covers 14 residues. CDR3 in DNA: TGTGCCAGCAGCTCCGGGGGGCCAGGGACTGAAGCTTTCTTT. This codes for CASSSGGPGTEAFF. The whole variable domain, remainder taken from reference TRBV11-2 and TRBJ1-1, is EAGVAQSPRYKIIEKRQSVAFWCNPISGHATLYWYQQILGQGPKLLIQFQNNGVVDDSQLPKDRFSAERLKGVDSTLKIQPAKLEDSAVYLCASSSGGPGTEAFFGQGTRLTVV.

The chain has TRBV29-1 and TRBJ2-5, with TRBD1 as a possible D gene (6 bases). Trimming removed 4 bases from V and 5 bases from J, with 11 bases in between. The CDR3 spans 12 residues. The germline CDR1 and CDR2 sequences are SQVTM and ANQGSEA. This CDR3 is CSVVGGEETQYF. The CDR3 coding sequence is TGCAGCGTTGTAGGGGGAGAGGAGACCCAGTACTTC.

The V gene is TRBV21-1, the J gene TRBJ2-1; the listed D gene, TRBD1, was not tested against the DNA. TRBV21-1 counts as a pseudogene. There are 16 residues in the CDR3. CDR3 bases: TGTGCCAGCAGCAAAGAGGCAGGGTGCACATCTGGTGAGCAGTTCTTC. This codes for CASSKEAGCTSGEQFF.

The chain links TRBV5-4 to TRBJ2-7; 9 positions match TRBD1. CDR1 and CDR2 (germline): SGHNT, YYREEE (reference sequence). The ends lost 2 bases at V and 6 bases at J; junction bases unmatched: 3. The CDR3 loop spans 13 amino acids. CDR3 sequence reads: CASSFDRGGEQYF. In DNA, the CDR3 is TGTGCCAGCAGCTTCGACAGGGGGGGCGAGCAGTACTTC.

The rearrangement joins TRBV7-6 to TRBJ2-3; D is ambiguous. Trimming left V 5 bases short and J 6 bases short, with 6 bases between. Germline V CDR1 and CDR2: SGHVS, FNYEAQ. The CDR3 length is 11 residues. The CDR3 protein is CASSAQDTQYF. The CDR3 coding sequence is TGTGCCAGCAGCGCCCAGGATACGCAGTATTTT.

The gene calls are TRBV30 and TRBJ2-3, with 11 bases aligning to TRBD2. The ends lost 3 bases at V and 4 bases at J; junction bases unmatched: 3. From germline, CDR1 is GTSNPN and CDR2 SVGIG (reference sequence). The CDR3 loop spans 14 amino acids. The CDR3 here is CAWRNSGGADTQYF. CDR3 nucleotides: TGTGCCTGGAGAAATAGCGGGGGGGCAGATACGCAGTATTTT.

The chain employs TRBV10-1 and TRBJ2-1; 13 positions match TRBD2. Looked up from germline, CDR1 is WNHNN and CDR2 is SYGVQD (reference sequence). V shed 4 bases, J shed 12 bases, and the junction held 9 bases outside the gene matches. The length of the CDR3 is 15 residues. CDR3 protein: CASSVTGTSGDRQFF. CDR3 coding DNA: TGCGCCAGCAGTGTGACCGGGACTAGCGGGGATCGGCAGTTCTTC.

The V call is TRBV10-1, the J call TRBJ2-5; D is uncertain. CDR3 length equals 13 residues. Looked up from germline, CDR1 is WNHNN and CDR2 is SYGVQD (reference sequence). V was shortened by 6 bases and J by 2 bases, with 10 bases between the two germline ends. CDR3 sequence (DNA): TGCGCCAGCAGGAACGACTGGCAAGAGACCCAGTACTTC. It specifies CASRNDWQETQYF.

V and J are TRBV30 and TRBJ1-1; D gene unclear. V lost 1 base to trimming and J lost 10 bases, with 16 bases between them. Looked up from germline, CDR1 is GTSNPN and CDR2 is SVGIG (reference sequence). The CDR3 is 13 residues long. The CDR3 sequence: CAWSDSFGGRAFF. The CDR3 nucleotides are TGTGCCTGGAGTGATAGTTTTGGAGGTCGAGCTTTCTTT.

V gene TRBV12-3 or TRBV12-4 combines with J gene TRBJ1-2, with no clear D. The CDR3 length is 13 residues. V lost 6 bases, J lost 2 bases, and 10 bases lay in between. The CDR3 DNA follows: TGTGCCAGCAGCCGGGGTCTCAACTATGGCTACACCTTC. Protein sequence: CASSRGLNYGYTF.

This chain links TRBV5-1 with TRBJ1-2; D gene unclear. The CDR3 contains 18 residues. V shed 2 bases and J shed 0 bases, with 20 bases lying between them. Germline assignment: CDR1 SGHRS and CDR2 YFSETQ. The CDR3 DNA reads as TGCGCCAGCAGCTTATCGCCCGGCAGGTGGGCACCTAACTATGGCTACACCTTC. It yields the protein CASSLSPGRWAPNYGYTF.

The gene calls are TRBV3-1 (or the pseudogene TRBV3-2) and TRBJ2-1; 12 bases agree with TRBD1. The CDR3 length is 13 residues. From germline, CDR1 is LGHDT and CDR2 YNNKEL (reference sequence). The trim removed 4 bases at V and 12 bases at J, leaving 4 bases unmatched. The CDR3 protein is CASSLGTGGGQFF. The CDR3 bases are TGTGCCAGCAGCCTGGGGACAGGGGGCGGGCAGTTCTTC.

The rearrangement uses TRBV5-4 and TRBJ2-5; D is unresolved. CDR1 is SGHNT and CDR2 is YYREEE in the germline V gene (reference sequence). V gave up 1 base and J gave up 1 base, with 11 bases separating them. The CDR3 covers 15 residues. CDR3 amino acids: CASSLLSRLQETQYF. The CDR3 bases are TGTGCCAGCAGCTTGTTGAGTCGTCTCCAAGAGACCCAGTACTTC.

The chain uses TRBV29-1 and TRBJ2-1; 9 nucleotides line up with TRBD1. Losses at the gene ends were 1 base for V and 9 bases for J; bases not matched to a gene: 4. The CDR3 is 13 amino acids. Germline V CDR1 and CDR2: SQVTM, ANQGSEA. DNA of the CDR3: TGCAGCGTTGAAGCATACAGGGGGCCTGAGCAGTTCTTC. It codes for CSVEAYRGPEQFF.

The CDR3 DNA is TGTGCCACCAGTGTGCACTCACAAGAGACCCAGTACTTC. Protein sequence: CATSVHSQETQYF. The chain couples TRBV24-1 to TRBJ2-5, with D unclear. The CDR3 totals 13 residues. Germline CDR1 reads KGHDR; CDR2 reads SFDVKD. V lost 5 bases, J lost 2 bases, and 8 bases lay in between.

This clone was detected once. The chain joins TRBV21-1 to TRBJ1-6; the table gives TRBD1 as D, unverified against the DNA. TRBV21-1 is annotated as a pseudogene. The CDR3 totals 20 residues. CDR3 DNA sequence: TGTGCCAGCAGCGGTGCGCACAGGGGGAGGCTAAGCTCCTATAATTCACCCCTCCACTTT. It codes for CASSGAHRGRLSSYNSPLHF.